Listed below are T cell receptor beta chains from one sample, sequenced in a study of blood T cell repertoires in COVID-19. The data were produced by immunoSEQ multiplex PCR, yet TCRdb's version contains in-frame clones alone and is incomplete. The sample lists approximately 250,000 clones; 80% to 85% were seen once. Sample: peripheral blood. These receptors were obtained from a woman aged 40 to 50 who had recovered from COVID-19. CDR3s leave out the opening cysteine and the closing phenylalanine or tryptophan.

CDR3 protein: ASSLFRGWEQY
V gene: TRBV7-2
J gene: TRBJ2-7

CDR3 protein: ASSLDGTNYEQY
V gene: TRBV5-5
J gene: TRBJ2-7

CDR3 protein: ASSQGGGGQEQY
V gene: TRBV4-1
J gene: TRBJ2-7

CDR3 protein: ASRPQSRRNIQY
V gene: TRBV6-5
J gene: TRBJ2-4

CDR3 protein: ASSGLTGGQQPQH
V gene: TRBV10-2
J gene: TRBJ1-5

CDR3 protein: ASIPGLAGVLAKNIQY
V gene: TRBV28
J gene: TRBJ2-4

CDR3 protein: ASSSGQGAETQY
V gene: TRBV5-6
J gene: TRBJ2-5

CDR3 protein: ASSARLDHNEQF
V gene: TRBV5-1
J gene: TRBJ2-1

CDR3 protein: ASSPRGPKSGVGNTIY
V gene: TRBV7-9
J gene: TRBJ1-3

CDR3 protein: ASSFQAQGPQH
V gene: TRBV28
J gene: TRBJ1-5

CDR3 protein: ASIRGYMNTEAF
V gene: TRBV6-5
J gene: TRBJ1-1

CDR3 protein: ASSVAAGGKRTEAF
V gene: TRBV9
J gene: TRBJ1-1

CDR3 protein: AIRSPGEGATDTQY
V gene: TRBV10-3
J gene: TRBJ2-3

CDR3 protein: ASSLWGTSSDEQF
V gene: TRBV13
J gene: TRBJ2-1

CDR3 protein: ASSLIGTSGGEPTDTQY
V gene: TRBV5-6
J gene: TRBJ2-3

CDR3 protein: ASRPTGIEGDGYT
V gene: TRBV28
J gene: TRBJ1-2

CDR3 protein: ASSENFQGNNSPLH
V gene: TRBV6-1
J gene: TRBJ1-6

CDR3 protein: ASSLGTSSNQPQH
V gene: TRBV7-9
J gene: TRBJ1-5

CDR3 protein: ASSQGLSSGQETQY
V gene: TRBV4-2
J gene: TRBJ2-5

CDR3 protein: ASSQDGTWPEKLF
V gene: TRBV4-1
J gene: TRBJ1-4

CDR3 protein: ASSHGQGATNEKLF
V gene: TRBV3-1/TRBV3-2
J gene: TRBJ1-4

CDR3 protein: ARRGWGNSPLH
V gene: TRBV25-1
J gene: TRBJ1-6

CDR3 protein: ASTRTGSMNTEAF
V gene: TRBV5-1
J gene: TRBJ1-1

CDR3 protein: ASSDGTGDTGELF
V gene: TRBV18
J gene: TRBJ2-2

CDR3 protein: ASSRPGMSGELF
V gene: TRBV19
J gene: TRBJ2-2

CDR3 protein: ASSPGRLGSSPLH
V gene: TRBV11-2
J gene: TRBJ1-6

CDR3 protein: ASSPREGSQETQY
V gene: TRBV7-8
J gene: TRBJ2-5

CDR3 protein: ASSERSGENSPLH
V gene: TRBV10-2
J gene: TRBJ1-6

CDR3 protein: ASSSQTGMNTEAF
V gene: TRBV5-6
J gene: TRBJ1-1

CDR3 protein: ASSRQVTDTQY
V gene: TRBV11-3
J gene: TRBJ2-3

CDR3 protein: SGTLQGARLNEQF
V gene: TRBV29-1
J gene: TRBJ2-1

CDR3 protein: SVEDSKNTEAF
V gene: TRBV29-1
J gene: TRBJ1-1

CDR3 protein: ASRRQGAETQY
V gene: TRBV6-6
J gene: TRBJ2-5

CDR3 protein: ASSSLGEETQY
V gene: TRBV28
J gene: TRBJ2-5

CDR3 protein: ASSRTDSFREGEQF
V gene: TRBV28
J gene: TRBJ2-1

CDR3 protein: ASGVTGSLGNTGELF
V gene: TRBV28
J gene: TRBJ2-2

CDR3 protein: ASSAELAGGQYEQY
V gene: TRBV6-1
J gene: TRBJ2-7

CDR3 protein: ASRQGALETAF
V gene: TRBV19
J gene: TRBJ1-1

CDR3 protein: ASTRSGGAYNEQF
V gene: TRBV9
J gene: TRBJ2-1

CDR3 protein: ASSAGQVYEQY
V gene: TRBV2
J gene: TRBJ2-7

CDR3 protein: ASSQDRGSSYNSPLH
V gene: TRBV3-1/TRBV3-2
J gene: TRBJ1-6

CDR3 protein: AISIQGYEQY
V gene: TRBV10-3
J gene: TRBJ2-7

CDR3 protein: AWSLIPFYGYT
V gene: TRBV30
J gene: TRBJ1-2

CDR3 protein: AIAGQGTGELF
V gene: TRBV12-3/TRBV12-4
J gene: TRBJ2-2

CDR3 protein: ACTSASDTQY
V gene: TRBV30
J gene: TRBJ2-3

CDR3 protein: ASSQPIYGGSSNQPQH
V gene: TRBV16
J gene: TRBJ1-5

CDR3 protein: ASSLGLDSPLH
V gene: TRBV12-3/TRBV12-4
J gene: TRBJ1-6

CDR3 protein: ASSTDRVNSPLH
V gene: TRBV25-1
J gene: TRBJ1-6

CDR3 protein: ASSDRTGVNEQF
V gene: TRBV10-2
J gene: TRBJ2-1

CDR3 protein: ASSTVQGPETQY
V gene: TRBV6-2/TRBV6-3
J gene: TRBJ2-5